Described below is a single T cell receptor beta chain sequence and its context. Its antigen is as yet unknown. In the PCR, 60 Vbeta and 13 Jbeta primers were used. The table came from immunoSEQ multiplex PCR; TCRdb's copy has only in-frame clones and leaves some out. The sample yields some 190,000 clones, over 60% seen once. This specimen comes from a study of cytomegalovirus exposure and HLA in healthy donors. Study observations and caveats: Indistinguishability led to the exclusion of some V segments, TRBV6-2 and TRBV6-3 included.

Trimming left V 2 bases short and J 7 bases short, with 9 bases between. The CDR3 contains 13 residues. The germline V gene has CDR1 SGHNT and CDR2 YENEEA. This chain uses TRBV11-3 with TRBJ1-5; tentatively, D is TRBD1 (5 bases). The TCR comes from a woman in her thirties or forties in good health and CMV-seronegative. The sequenced sample consisted of PBMCs. The CDR3 protein is CASSLSQGQPQHF. The CDR3 nucleotides are TGTGCCAGCAGCTTAAGTCAGGGACAGCCCCAGCATTTT.